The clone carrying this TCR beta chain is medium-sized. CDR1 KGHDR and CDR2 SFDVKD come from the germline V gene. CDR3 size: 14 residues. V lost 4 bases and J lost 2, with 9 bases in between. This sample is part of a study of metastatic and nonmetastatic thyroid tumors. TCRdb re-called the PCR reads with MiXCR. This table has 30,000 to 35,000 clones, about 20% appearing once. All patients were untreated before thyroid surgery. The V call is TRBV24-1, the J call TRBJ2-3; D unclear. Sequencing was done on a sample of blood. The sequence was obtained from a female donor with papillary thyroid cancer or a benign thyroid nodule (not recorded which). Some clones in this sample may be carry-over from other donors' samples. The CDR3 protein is CATSDHQTTDTQYF. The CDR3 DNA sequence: TGTGCCACCAGTGACCACCAGACCACAGATACGCAGTATTTT.